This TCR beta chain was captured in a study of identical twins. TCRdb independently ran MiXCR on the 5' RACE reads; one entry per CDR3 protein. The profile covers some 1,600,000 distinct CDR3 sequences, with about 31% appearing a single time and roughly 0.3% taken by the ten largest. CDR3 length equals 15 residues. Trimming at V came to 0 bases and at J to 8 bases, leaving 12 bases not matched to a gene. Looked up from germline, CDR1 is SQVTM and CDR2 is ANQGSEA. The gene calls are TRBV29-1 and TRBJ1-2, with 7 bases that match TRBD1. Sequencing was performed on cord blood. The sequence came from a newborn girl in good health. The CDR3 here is CSVEDRGRRGNGYTF. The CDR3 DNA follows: TGCAGCGTTGAAGATCGGGGCCGCAGGGGGAACGGCTACACCTTC.